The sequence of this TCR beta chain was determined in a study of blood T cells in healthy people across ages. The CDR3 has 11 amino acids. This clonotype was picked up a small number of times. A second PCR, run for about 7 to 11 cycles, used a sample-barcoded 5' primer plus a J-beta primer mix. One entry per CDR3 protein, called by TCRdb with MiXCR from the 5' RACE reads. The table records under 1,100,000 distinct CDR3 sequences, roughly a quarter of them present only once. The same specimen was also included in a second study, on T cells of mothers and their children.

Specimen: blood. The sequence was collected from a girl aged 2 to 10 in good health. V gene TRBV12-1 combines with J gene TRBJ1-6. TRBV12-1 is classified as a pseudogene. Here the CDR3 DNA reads TGTGCCAGCAGCTTTAATTCACCCCTCCACTTT. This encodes CASSFNSPLHF.